The present entry profiles one T cell receptor (beta chain) with its context. Its antigen is unidentified. The CDR3 runs to 14 residues. Trimming took off 10 bases at V and 5 bases at J, with 20 bases between the two ends. Per the germline V gene, CDR1 is SNHLY and CDR2 is FYNNEI. PCR used 60 Vbeta primers and 13 Jbeta primers. Assay: immunoSEQ multiplex PCR; the TCRdb copy retains only in-frame clones and omits some. The sample lists approximately 150,000 clones, roughly 79% occurring once. The data are from a study of cytomegalovirus exposure and HLA in healthy donors. The study's findings and limits: Usually a TCR sequence was rare, but some public TCRs were found in many donors.

The V call is TRBV2, the J call TRBJ1-2; D is undetermined. Sequences were obtained from PBMCs. The receptor comes from a woman between 45 and 65 years old in good health and CMV-seronegative. The CDR3: CATPDSTAGYGYTF. As DNA, the CDR3 is TGTGCCACACCAGACTCAACTGCGGGGTATGGCTACACCTTC.